These 17 T cell receptor beta chains originate from one sample sequenced in a study of blood T cell repertoires in COVID-19. The assay was immunoSEQ multiplex PCR, and TCRdb's table has in-frame clones only and misses some. The sample lists 150,000 to 200,000 clones; around 90% were seen once. Sequencing was done on a sample of peripheral blood. These receptors were obtained from a man aged 35 to 55 with acute or convalescent COVID-19.

This sequence joins TRBV6-5 and TRBJ2-7, with 12 bases aligning to TRBD1. V lost 5 bases, J lost 3 bases, and 5 bases stayed unmatched. The CDR3 spans 15 residues. Germline-derived CDR1 and CDR2 are MNHEY and SVGAGI. This CDR3 is CASSSRDRGLYEQYF. The DNA for the CDR3 is TGTGCCAGCAGTAGCCGGGACAGGGGGCTCTACGAGCAGTACTTC.

This clone showed up just a few times. The chain links TRBV10-3 to TRBJ2-3, with 9 nucleotides matching TRBD1. Germline lookup yields CDR1 ENHRY and CDR2 SYGVKD. The CDR3 consists of 16 residues. The trim removed 5 bases at V and 0 bases at J, leaving 6 bases unmatched. CDR3 in DNA: TGTGCCATCAGTTACCGGGACAGGGATAGCACAGATACGCAGTATTTT. Translating gives CAISYRDRDSTDTQYF.

This chain joins TRBV30 and TRBJ2-3; 7 nucleotides align to TRBD1. The V segment lost 2 bases and the J segment 3 bases; nucleotides outside the gene matches: 14. Germline V lookup: CDR1 GTSNPN, CDR2 SVGIG (reference sequence). The CDR3 is 17 amino acids. CDR3 loop: CAWSSIHRGVRTDTQYF. The CDR3 nucleotides are TGTGCCTGGAGTTCAATCCACAGGGGAGTTAGGACAGATACGCAGTATTTT. The entire variable domain, with the rest obtained from reference TRBV30 and TRBJ2-3, is as follows: SQTIHQWPATLVQPVGSPLSLECTVEGTSNPNLYWYRQAAGRGLQLLFYSVGIGQISSEVPQNLSASRPQDRQFILSSKKLLLSDSGFYLCAWSSIHRGVRTDTQYFGPGTRLTVL.

The rearrangement uses TRBV2 and TRBJ2-3, with D possibly TRBD2 on 6 matching bases. Looked up from germline, CDR1 is SNHLY and CDR2 is FYNNEI. V lost 6 bases and J 0 bases, leaving 7 bases between the germline ends. This CDR3 region has 13 residues. CDR3 sequence: CASSGTSTDTQYF. DNA of the CDR3: TGTGCCAGCAGCGGGACTAGCACAGATACGCAGTATTTT.

The chain links TRBV6-5 to TRBJ2-1, with a tentative D call TRBD2 (7 bases). V was trimmed by 2 bases and J by 6 bases, leaving 8 bases between them. The germline V gene has CDR1 MNHEY and CDR2 SVGAGI. The CDR3 is made up of 13 amino acids. The CDR3 protein is CASSYGGANEQFF. CDR3 bases: TGTGCCAGCAGTTACGGGGGGGCCAATGAGCAGTTCTTC.

The V gene is TRBV7-3, the J gene TRBJ2-7; D gene unclear. The CDR3 extends over 13 amino acids. CDR1 and CDR2 (germline): SGHTA, FQGTGA. The germline V and J ends were trimmed by 2 bases and 3 bases, with 8 bases remaining between them. CDR3 coding DNA: TGTGCCAGCAGCTTATCCCCCGGCTACGAGCAGTACTTC. Its translation: CASSLSPGYEQYF.

The chain joins TRBV19 to TRBJ2-1; 7 bases align to TRBD1. The CDR3 contains 10 residues. Per the germline V gene, CDR1 is LNHDA and CDR2 is SQIVND (reference sequence). Here the CDR3 reads CLGQRNEQFF. The DNA of the CDR3 is TGTTTGGGACAGAGAAATGAGCAGTTCTTC.

This sequence joins TRBV5-6 and TRBJ1-6, with TRBD1 identical over 8 bases. J was trimmed by 7 bases and V by 4 bases; bases with no gene match: 7. In germline, CDR1 is SGHDT, CDR2 YYEEEE. The CDR3 extends over 15 amino acids. CDR3 nucleotide sequence: TGTGCCAGCAGCGACGGACAGGGCAGGAATTCACCCCTCCACTTT. Amino acids: CASSDGQGRNSPLHF.

The chain uses TRBV24-1 and TRBJ1-2, with 7 bases aligning to TRBD1. CDR1 is KGHDR, CDR2 SFDVKD, per germline. The length of the CDR3 is 15 residues. Losses at the gene ends were 4 bases for V and 2 bases for J; bases not matched to a gene: 6. CDR3 sequence: CATSDPTGKNYGYTF. The DNA for the CDR3 is TGTGCCACCAGTGACCCGACAGGGAAGAACTATGGCTACACCTTC.

The genes are TRBV10-3 and TRBJ2-7; 8 bases are shared with TRBD2. The CDR3 has 14 residues. V was clipped by 8 bases and J by 0 bases; unmatched bases: 6. Looked up from germline, CDR1 is ENHRY and CDR2 is SYGVKD. The CDR3 reads CAIRASGPSYEQYF. The CDR3 DNA reads TGTGCCATCCGGGCTAGCGGGCCCTCCTACGAGCAGTACTTC.

The chain links TRBV9 to TRBJ2-1, with TRBD2 matching 16 bases. Germline V CDR1 and CDR2: SGDLS, YYNGEE. The CDR3 sequence is 17 residues long. The trim removed 4 bases at V and 8 bases at J, leaving 9 bases unmatched. CDR3 nucleotide sequence: TGTGCCAGCAGCCCACGACGGGGACTAGCGGGAGGGGATGAGCAGTTCTTC. Residues: CASSPRRGLAGGDEQFF.

The chain combines TRBV7-8 with TRBJ2-7; D unresolved. Trimming removed 4 bases at V and 7 bases at J, with 14 bases between. The CDR3 covers 13 residues. From germline, CDR1 is SGHVS and CDR2 FQNEAQ. CDR3 sequence: CASSSQGNGEQYF. CDR3 in DNA: TGTGCCAGCAGCTCCCAAGGAAACGGGGAGCAGTACTTC.

The chain links TRBV9 to TRBJ2-5; 7 positions agree with TRBD2. Per the germline V gene, CDR1 is SGDLS and CDR2 is YYNGEE. The V segment lost 0 bases and the J segment 4 bases; nucleotides outside the gene matches: 3. CDR3 length: 14 residues. CDR3 in DNA: TGTGCCAGCAGCGTAGAGGCTAGCGGAGAGACCCAGTACTTC. Its protein product is CASSVEASGETQYF.

In DNA form, the CDR3 reads TGCGCCAGCAGCGACGGGACACCCGCCACAGATACGCAGTATTTT. The encoded protein is CASSDGTPATDTQYF. J is TRBJ2-3 and V is TRBV5-1, with D perhaps TRBD1 (6 bases). Germline V lookup: CDR1 SGHRS, CDR2 YFSETQ. The CDR3 covers 15 residues. V gave up 4 bases and J gave up 2 bases, with 14 bases separating them.

CDR3 DNA sequence: TGTGCCAGCAGTGGGGACAGGGCCCTAAACACCGGGGAGCTGTTTTTT. Amino acid sequence: CASSGDRALNTGELFF. This chain connects TRBV9 to TRBJ2-2, with 9 bases lining up with TRBD1. The CDR3 is 16 amino acids. Losses at the gene ends were 5 bases for V and 2 bases for J; bases not matched to a gene: 7. CDR1 is SGDLS, CDR2 YYNGEE, per germline.

This clone was detected only a few times. The chain combines TRBV29-1 with TRBJ1-1; unclear D gene. V gave up 6 bases and J gave up 4 bases, with 12 bases separating them. This CDR3 has 12 amino acids. Germline loops: CDR1 SQVTM, CDR2 ANQGSEA. CDR3 loop: CSVAESGTEAFF. The CDR3 DNA reads TGCAGCGTGGCGGAGTCGGGCACTGAAGCTTTCTTT.

The J gene is TRBJ1-1, the V gene TRBV2, with 7 bases fitting TRBD1. Trimming at V came to 0 bases and at J to 7 bases, leaving 2 bases not matched to a gene. Germline values: CDR1 SNHLY, CDR2 FYNNEI. The CDR3 consists of 13 residues. CDR3 amino acids: CASSEAHRGEAFF. CDR3 DNA: TGTGCCAGCAGTGAAGCCCACAGGGGTGAAGCTTTCTTT.